The sequence of this TCR beta chain was determined in a study of blood T cell repertoires in COVID-19 (dated by TCRdb to the early 2020s). Study-wide context: Samples from collaborators originated in the United States, Italy and Spain and spanned both the acute and convalescent phases of COVID-19. Where HLA class I and class II types were available, the types were taken from metadata supplied by the sample provider, not from assay-based typing. The repertoires were made available in a free public database intended to serve as a resource for research on the immune response to SARS-CoV-2. A de-identified subject ID, COVID-19 status, age in years and sex were almost always included in the sample metadata. The prospective study material was composed of cDNA or gDNA derived from T cells, B-cell-depleted T cells, or PBMCs. Samples came from the ongoing ImmuneRACE study (first 160 participants) plus 1,254 subjects from 6 global collaborators. Deeply sampled blood TCRbeta repertoires from subjects exposed to, actively infected with, or recovered from COVID-19 were included in the dataset. The full study reports these points: Clinical and demographic metadata were provided uncurated, with the amount varying by source and participant.

From the cysteine through the phenylalanine, the CDR3 covers 15 amino acids. Only the CDR3 DNA stays, 45 bases, in frame from base 1. The junction shows trimming of 1 base on V and 7 bases on J, and the gene matches do not reach 5 bases of it. The germline V gene (reference sequence) gives CDR1 as SEHNR and CDR2 as FQNEAQ. In the case of this clone: The clone's antigen remains unknown. No base-level quality is on record; no much larger clone is a single base apart.

TCRbeta CDR3 regions were amplified from genomic DNA using the immunoSEQ Assay, a bias-controlled multiplex PCR. As for how the authors treated the data: Nucleated cell counts per sample were estimated from amplification of reference gene primers within the assay. To quantify the absolute abundance of each unique TCRbeta CDR3 rearrangement, sequence reads were collapsed and filtered. Productive Simpson clonality was computed per sample as the square root of Simpson's diversity index over productive rearrangements. Held by TCRdb, this immuneACCESS table contains in-frame sequences only and omits some clones. Under half of the omission traces to an unresolved V gene where checked; the cause of the rest is unknown. The DNA gave D and trimming, while V, J and clone size come from that table. This sample holds roughly 170,000 clones; around 85% were observed only once. In total, the top ten clones hold 1% to 1.5% of the sample.

A second Seattle source provided samples from volunteer blood donors who had recovered from COVID-19. Collaborating institutions collected whole blood in K2EDTA tubes following their own protocols. For TCRbeta analysis, collaborators shipped samples in one of three forms: frozen whole blood, isolated PBMCs, or DNA extracted from either of those sample types. The chain couples TRBV7-9 to TRBJ2-3; TRBD2 matches 10 bases in the middle. The sample consisted of peripheral blood. This clonotype was obtained from a man in his sixties who had recovered from COVID-19. The DNA sequence reads TGTGCCAGCAGCTTAGGGGGACTAGCGAGGAATACGCAGTATTTT. Translated, this is CASSLGGLARNTQYF.